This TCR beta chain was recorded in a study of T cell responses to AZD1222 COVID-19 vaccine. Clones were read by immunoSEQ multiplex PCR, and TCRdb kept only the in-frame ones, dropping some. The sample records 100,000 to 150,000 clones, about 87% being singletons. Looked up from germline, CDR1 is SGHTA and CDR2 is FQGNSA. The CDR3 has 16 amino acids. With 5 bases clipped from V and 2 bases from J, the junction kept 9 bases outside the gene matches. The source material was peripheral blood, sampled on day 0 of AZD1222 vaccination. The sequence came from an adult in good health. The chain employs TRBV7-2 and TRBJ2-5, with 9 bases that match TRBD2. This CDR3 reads CASSPKSGGFQETQYF. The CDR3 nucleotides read TGTGCCAGCAGCCCAAAGAGCGGGGGGTTTCAAGAGACCCAGTACTTC.